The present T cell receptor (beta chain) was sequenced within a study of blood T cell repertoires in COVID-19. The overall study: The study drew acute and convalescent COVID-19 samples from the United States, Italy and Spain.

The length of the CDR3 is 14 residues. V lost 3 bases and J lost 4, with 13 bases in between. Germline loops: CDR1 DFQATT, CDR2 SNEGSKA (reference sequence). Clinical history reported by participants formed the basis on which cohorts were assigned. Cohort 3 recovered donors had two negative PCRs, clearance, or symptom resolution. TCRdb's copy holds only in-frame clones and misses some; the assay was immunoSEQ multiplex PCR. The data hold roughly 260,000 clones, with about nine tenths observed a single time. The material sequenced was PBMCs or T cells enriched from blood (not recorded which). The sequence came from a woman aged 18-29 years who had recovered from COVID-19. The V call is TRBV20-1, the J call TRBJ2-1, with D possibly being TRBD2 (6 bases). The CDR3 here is CSASRAGTYNEQFF. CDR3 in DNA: TGCAGTGCTAGTCGGGCGGGGACGTACAATGAGCAGTTCTTC.